A single sample is the source of the 14 T cell receptor beta chains below, sequenced in a study of T cell responses to AZD1222 COVID-19 vaccine. The repertoire was sequenced with immunoSEQ multiplex PCR; TCRdb's copy has only in-frame clones and lacks some. The data contain about 82,000 clones, about 87% of them singletons. The specimen comprised peripheral blood, sampled on day 0 of AZD1222 vaccination. These TCRs come from an adult in good health.

Of note for this clone: A read error may account for a junction end that differs from germline. This sequence joins TRBV7-8 and TRBJ2-1, with D perhaps assigned TRBD1 or TRBD2 (5 bases each). The length of the CDR3 is 17 residues. Germline V gene data show CDR1 as SGHVS and CDR2 as FQNEAQ. Here the CDR3 reads CASSLVSEGPSSNEQFF. The CDR3 DNA reads as TGTGCCAGCAGCTTAGTTTCAGAGGGACCTTCCTCCAATGAGCAGTTCTTC.

V is TRBV5-4 and J is TRBJ1-1; D may be TRBD1 (5 bases). Trimming stripped 0 bases from V and 7 bases from J, with 16 bases between. CDR3 length: 15 amino acids. Germline CDR1 and CDR2: SGHNT and YYREEE (reference sequence). The CDR3 DNA reads TGTGCCAGCAGCTTGGTACCGAGGGGAAGGGGTGAAGCTTTCTTT. Encoded protein: CASSLVPRGRGEAFF.

V gene TRBV30 combines with J gene TRBJ1-3; TRBD1 might be the D (6 bases). The CDR3 covers 15 residues. V shed 3 bases and J shed 1 base, with 13 bases lying between them. Germline values: CDR1 GTSNPN, CDR2 SVGIG (reference sequence). In nucleotides, the CDR3 is TGTGCCTGGAGCCCAGGGGATTCTTCTGGAAACACCATATATTTT. It translates to CAWSPGDSSGNTIYF.

This clone is medium-sized (0.01 to 0.1%). The J gene is TRBJ2-6, the V gene TRBV6-4, with a tentative D call TRBD2 (5 bases). Germline V gene lookup returns CDR1 MRHNA and CDR2 SNTAGT. V dropped 4 bases and J dropped 2 bases, with 9 bases sitting between them. This CDR3 has 15 residues. CDR3 region: CASSVGGAGANVLTF. CDR3 in DNA: TGTGCCAGCAGTGTAGGAGGAGCTGGGGCCAACGTCCTGACTTTC.

This chain uses TRBV19 with TRBJ2-4; 7 positions match TRBD2. Germline V gene data show CDR1 as LNHDA and CDR2 as SQIVND (reference sequence). This CDR3 comprises 14 residues. Trimming at V came to 5 bases and at J to 8 bases, leaving 9 bases not matched to a gene. For the CDR3, the DNA is TGTGCCAGTAGTTCCGCGGGGGACGGTTACATTCAGTACTTC. Translating it yields CASSSAGDGYIQYF. Filled out from reference TRBV19 and TRBJ2-4, the complete variable domain reads DGGITQSPKYLFRKEGQNVTLSCEQNLNHDAMYWYRQDPGQGLRLIYYSQIVNDFQKGDIAEGYSVSREKKESFPLTVTSAQKNPTAFYLCASSSAGDGYIQYFGAGTRLSVL.

The chain joins TRBV14 to TRBJ2-7; D is perhaps TRBD1 (6 bases). V lost 5 bases and J 6 bases, leaving 14 bases between the germline ends. Germline CDR1 reads SGHDN; CDR2 reads FVKESK. This CDR3 has 13 residues. The CDR3: CASSSNRVGEQYF. The CDR3 DNA sequence: TGTGCCAGCAGCTCCAACAGGGTAGGCGAGCAGTACTTC. Looking up the rest from reference TRBV14 and TRBJ2-7 gives the full variable domain: EAGVTQFPSHSVIEKGQTVTLRCDPISGHDNLYWYRRVMGKEIKFLLHFVKESKQDESGMPNNRFLAERTGGTYSTLKVQPAELEDSGVYFCASSSNRVGEQYFGPGTRLTVT.

The chain combines TRBV2 with TRBJ1-2, with a possible D match to TRBD1 (5 bases). This CDR3 region has 13 residues. V was shortened by 7 bases and J by 7 bases, with 16 bases between the two germline ends. The V gene's germline CDR1 is SNHLY and CDR2 FYNNEI. The CDR3 coding sequence is TGTGCCAGCAAGCCCGGGGCGGATTCTGGCTACACCTTC. This codes for CASKPGADSGYTF.

This chain joins TRBV6-5 and TRBJ1-2; 7 bases line up with TRBD1. With V trimmed by 7 bases and J by 7 bases, 9 bases remained unmatched. The CDR3 length is 13 residues. Germline CDR1 is MNHEY and CDR2 is SVGAGI. The CDR3 loop is CASIYDREGGYTF. The CDR3 DNA sequence: TGTGCCAGCATTTATGACAGGGAGGGTGGCTACACCTTC.

This sequence joins TRBV9 and TRBJ2-2; a weak D match, TRBD1 (6 bases). V was pared by 0 bases and J by 4 bases, with 10 bases between. The CDR3 has 15 residues. Germline assignment: CDR1 SGDLS and CDR2 YYNGEE. The CDR3 protein is CASSVGQASTGELFF. As DNA, the CDR3 is TGTGCCAGCAGCGTAGGACAGGCATCCACCGGGGAGCTGTTTTTT.

The gene calls are TRBV14 and TRBJ1-6; no reliable D call. The germline CDR1 and CDR2 sequences are SGHDN and FVKESK. The CDR3 covers 15 residues. The V and J ends lost 0 bases and 6 bases respectively, with 9 bases between them. CDR3 in amino acids: CASSQERRSNSPLHF. Here the CDR3 DNA reads TGTGCCAGCAGCCAAGAACGACGGAGTAATTCACCCCTCCACTTT.

This clone was recorded a few times. The DNA for the CDR3 is TGTGCCAGCAGCTTAGAGGGGCGGGGTACGCAGTATTTT. It codes for CASSLEGRGTQYF. The chain uses TRBV11-3 and TRBJ2-3; D possibly corresponds to TRBD2 (6 bases). V was shortened by 0 bases and J by 8 bases, with 9 bases between the two germline ends. This CDR3 is built from 13 residues. The germline gives CDR1 SGHNT, CDR2 YENEEA.

The rearrangement joins TRBV24-1 to TRBJ1-2; 7 bases fit TRBD1. Trimming took 4 bases from V and 8 from J; bases not matched to a gene: 3. Germline V gives CDR1 KGHDR, CDR2 SFDVKD. CDR3 length equals 12 residues. CDR3 in amino acids: CATSDAGGGYTF. CDR3 DNA sequence: TGTGCCACCAGTGACGCAGGGGGAGGCTACACCTTC.

This clone is a singleton in its sample. The chain joins TRBV6-5 to TRBJ1-2; TRBD1 might be the D (5 bases). Germline CDR1 MNHEY, CDR2 SVGAGI. The V end lost 6 bases, the J end lost 4 bases, and 15 bases lay between the germline ends. This CDR3 region has 14 residues. The CDR3 is CASSARDGPYGYTF. The CDR3 coding sequence is TGTGCCAGCAGCGCCCGGGACGGACCCTATGGCTACACCTTC.

The chain uses TRBV7-6 and TRBJ1-4; D call uncertain. The CDR3 runs 17 residues. Germline CDR1 and CDR2: SGHVS and FNYEAQ. Trimming shortened V by 1 base and J by 0 bases, and 12 bases separated the two germline ends. The CDR3 DNA follows: TGTGCCAGCAGCTTAGAGCCAGGTTCTGCAACTAATGAAAAACTGTTTTTT. Protein sequence: CASSLEPGSATNEKLFF.